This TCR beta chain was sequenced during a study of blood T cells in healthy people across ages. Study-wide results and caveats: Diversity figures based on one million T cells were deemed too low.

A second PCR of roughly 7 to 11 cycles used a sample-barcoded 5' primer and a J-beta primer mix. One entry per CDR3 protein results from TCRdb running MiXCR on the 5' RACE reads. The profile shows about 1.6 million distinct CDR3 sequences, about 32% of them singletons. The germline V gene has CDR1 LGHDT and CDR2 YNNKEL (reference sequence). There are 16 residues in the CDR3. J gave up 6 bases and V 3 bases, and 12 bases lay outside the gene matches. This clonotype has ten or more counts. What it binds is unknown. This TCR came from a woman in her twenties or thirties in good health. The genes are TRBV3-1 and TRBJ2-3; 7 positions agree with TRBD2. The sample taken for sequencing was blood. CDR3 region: CASSHPSVSGFDTQYF. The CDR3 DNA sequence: TGTGCCAGCAGCCACCCAAGTGTTAGCGGGTTTGATACGCAGTATTTT.